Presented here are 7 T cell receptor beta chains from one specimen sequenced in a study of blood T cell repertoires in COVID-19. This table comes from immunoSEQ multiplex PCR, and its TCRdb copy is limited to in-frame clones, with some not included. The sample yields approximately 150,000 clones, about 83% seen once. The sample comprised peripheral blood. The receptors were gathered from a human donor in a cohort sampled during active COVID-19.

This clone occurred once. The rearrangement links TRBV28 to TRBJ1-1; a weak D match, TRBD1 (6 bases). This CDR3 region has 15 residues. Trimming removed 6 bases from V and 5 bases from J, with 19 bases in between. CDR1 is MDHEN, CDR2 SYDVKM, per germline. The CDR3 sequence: CASSYNQGRGTEAFF. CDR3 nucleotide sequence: TGTGCCAGCAGCTACAATCAGGGAAGGGGGACTGAAGCTTTCTTT.

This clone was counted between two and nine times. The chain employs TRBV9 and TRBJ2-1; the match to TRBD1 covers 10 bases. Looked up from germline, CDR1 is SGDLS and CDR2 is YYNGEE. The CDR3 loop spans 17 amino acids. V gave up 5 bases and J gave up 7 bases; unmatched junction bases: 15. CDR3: CASSPAPGQGKGNEQFF. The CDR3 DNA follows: TGTGCCAGCAGTCCAGCCCCGGGACAGGGGAAGGGGAATGAGCAGTTCTTC.

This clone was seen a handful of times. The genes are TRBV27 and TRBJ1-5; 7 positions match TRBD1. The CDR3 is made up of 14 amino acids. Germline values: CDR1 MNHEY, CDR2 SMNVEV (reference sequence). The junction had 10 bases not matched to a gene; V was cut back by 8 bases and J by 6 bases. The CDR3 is CASRRAQGTQPQHF. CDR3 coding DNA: TGTGCCAGCCGCAGGGCACAGGGGACTCAGCCCCAGCATTTT.

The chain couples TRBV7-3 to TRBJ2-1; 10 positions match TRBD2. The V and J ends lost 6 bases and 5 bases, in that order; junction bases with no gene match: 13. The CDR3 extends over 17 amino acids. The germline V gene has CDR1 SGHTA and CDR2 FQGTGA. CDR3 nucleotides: TGTGCCAGCAGGTACCGGGCTAGCGGGGGTAGCGACAATGAGCAGTTCTTC. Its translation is CASRYRASGGSDNEQFF. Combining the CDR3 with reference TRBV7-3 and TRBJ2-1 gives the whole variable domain GAGVSQTPSNKVTEKGKYVELRCDPISGHTALYWYRQSLGQGPEFLIYFQGTGAADDSGLPNDRFFAVRPEGSVSTLKIQRTERGDSAVYLCASRYRASGGSDNEQFFGPGTRLTVL.

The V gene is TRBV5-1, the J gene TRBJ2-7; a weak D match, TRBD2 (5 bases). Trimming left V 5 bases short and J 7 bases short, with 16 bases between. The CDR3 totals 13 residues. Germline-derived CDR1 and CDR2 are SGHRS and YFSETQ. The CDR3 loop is CASSPTSLREQYF. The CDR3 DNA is TGCGCCAGCAGTCCCACTAGTTTAAGGGAGCAGTACTTC.

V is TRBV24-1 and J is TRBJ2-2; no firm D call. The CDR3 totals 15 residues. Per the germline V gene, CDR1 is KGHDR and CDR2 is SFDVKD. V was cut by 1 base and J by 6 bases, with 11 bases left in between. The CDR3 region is CATSDFNSFSGELFF. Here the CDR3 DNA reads TGTGCCACCAGTGATTTCAACAGCTTCTCCGGGGAGCTGTTTTTT.

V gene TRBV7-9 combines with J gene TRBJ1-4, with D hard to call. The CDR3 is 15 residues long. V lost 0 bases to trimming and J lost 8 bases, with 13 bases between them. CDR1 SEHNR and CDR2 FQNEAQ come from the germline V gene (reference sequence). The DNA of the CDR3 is TGTGCCAGCAGCTTAGCGCTAGCCCGAGGGGAAAAACTGTTTTTT. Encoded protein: CASSLALARGEKLFF.